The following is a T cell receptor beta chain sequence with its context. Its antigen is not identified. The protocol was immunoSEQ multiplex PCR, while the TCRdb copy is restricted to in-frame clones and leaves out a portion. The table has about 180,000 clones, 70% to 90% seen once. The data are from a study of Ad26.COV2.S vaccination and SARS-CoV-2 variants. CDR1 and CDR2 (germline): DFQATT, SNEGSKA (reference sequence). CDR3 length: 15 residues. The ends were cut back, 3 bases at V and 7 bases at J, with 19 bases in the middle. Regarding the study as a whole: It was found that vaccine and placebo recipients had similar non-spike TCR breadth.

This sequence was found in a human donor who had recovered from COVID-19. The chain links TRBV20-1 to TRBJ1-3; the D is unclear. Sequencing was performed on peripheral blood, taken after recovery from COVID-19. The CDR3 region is CSASKAFTQKNTIYF. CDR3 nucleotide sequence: TGCAGTGCTAGTAAAGCCTTTACCCAGAAGAACACCATATATTTT.